This T cell receptor beta chain derives from a study of blood T cell repertoires in COVID-19. The wider study: Both acute and convalescent COVID-19 samples were obtained from the United States, Italy and Spain. Sample material is recorded as cDNA or gDNA derived from T cells, B-cell-depleted T cells, or PBMCs.

There are 17 residues in the CDR3. The V and J ends lost 4 bases and 0 bases, in that order; junction bases with no gene match: 9. Germline CDR1 reads SEHNR; CDR2 reads FQNEAQ (reference sequence). The data were produced by immunoSEQ multiplex PCR, yet TCRdb's version contains in-frame clones alone and is incomplete. This sample has approximately 200,000 clones; about nine tenths occur once, and the top ten carry 2.7%. The sequenced material came from peripheral blood. The chain links TRBV7-9 to TRBJ1-5, with 7 bases fitting TRBD1. The TCR was taken from a woman in her fifties or sixties with acute or convalescent COVID-19. CDR3 coding DNA: TGTGCCAGCAGCTCTCCGTCAGGGGGATATAGCAATCAGCCCCAGCATTTT. Its protein product is CASSSPSGGYSNQPQHF.